This T cell receptor (beta chain) was captured in a study of cytomegalovirus exposure and HLA in healthy donors. The primer mix had 60 Vbeta and 13 Jbeta primers. Produced via immunoSEQ multiplex PCR; TCRdb's table is partial and in-frame only. Of about 200,000 clones in the sample, about four fifths were seen once. Remarks on this clone: Its antigen is not known.

General observations from the study: As a later analysis revealed, the rate of TCR association differed by HLA locus, with DRB1 most and HLA-C fewest.

V shed 1 base and J shed 2 bases, with 9 bases lying between them. The CDR3 has 14 amino acids. CDR1 SEHNR and CDR2 FQNEAQ come from the germline V gene (reference sequence). The sample taken for sequencing was PBMCs. This sequence originates from a boy younger than 10 in good health and CMV-seronegative. The V gene is TRBV7-9, the J gene TRBJ2-7, with D tentatively TRBD2 (6 bases). The CDR3 DNA is TGTGCCAGCAGCTTAGGCAGGGAGGCCTACGAGCAGTACTTC. Translating it yields CASSLGREAYEQYF. The full variable domain, its missing parts supplied by reference TRBV7-9 and TRBJ2-7, is DTGVSQNPRHKITKRGQNVTFRCDPISEHNRLYWYRQTLGQGPEFLTYFQNEAQLEKSRLLSDRFSAERPKGSFSTLEIQRTEQGDSAMYLCASSLGREAYEQYFGPGTRLTVT.